A single sample is the source of the 4 T cell receptor beta chains below, sequenced in a study of OX40 agonist ivuxolimab in advanced cancers. The library came from the immunoSEQ multiplex PCR assay. In TCRdb, the immuneACCESS table is reduced to in-frame sequences with V and J assigned. These tables do not hold every clone; where another copy was compared, an unresolved V gene accounts for under half, and the others remain unexplained. The sample data list under 45,000 clones, and roughly four fifths of these were observed just once. Over 2.5% of the sample rests with the top ten. The input for sequencing was CD4+ or CD8+ T cells sorted from blood, taken in a trial of the OX40 agonist ivuxolimab. These receptors were obtained from an adult with an advanced solid tumor such as melanoma, head and neck, liver or kidney cancer.

The V and J genes are TRBV7-8 and TRBJ1-5; D might be TRBD1 (5 bases). Germline CDR1 is SGHVS and CDR2 is FQNEAQ. The V gene lost 2 bases and the J gene lost 5 bases, with 7 bases spanning the gap. The CDR3 covers 13 residues. CDR3: CASSLQGYQPQHF. CDR3 in DNA: TGTGCCAGCAGCTTACAGGGATATCAGCCCCAGCATTTT.

V is TRBV11-3 and J is TRBJ2-2; no clear D. The CDR3 has 11 residues. Germline V lookup: CDR1 SGHNT, CDR2 YENEEA. The ends were cut back, 5 bases at V and 4 bases at J, with 2 bases in the middle. Here the CDR3 reads CASSVTGELFF. In nucleotides, the CDR3 is TGTGCCAGCAGCGTCACCGGGGAGCTGTTTTTT.

In its sample, this clone was seen once. The chain couples TRBV7-3 to TRBJ1-1; D perhaps matches TRBD1 (5 bases). The V end lost 7 bases, the J end lost 2 bases, and 20 bases lay between the germline ends. The germline V gene has CDR1 SGHTA and CDR2 FQGTGA. The CDR3 has 16 amino acids. The CDR3 bases are TGTGCCAGCACCCAATGGGGGATGCAGGGAAACACTGAAGCTTTCTTT. It yields the protein CASTQWGMQGNTEAFF.

This clone was picked up one time. The chain recombines TRBV2 with TRBJ2-5; possibly TRBD2 for D (5 bases). Germline lookup yields CDR1 SNHLY and CDR2 FYNNEI. The V and J ends lost 4 bases and 10 bases respectively, with 7 bases between them. The CDR3 sequence is 10 residues long. The CDR3 DNA reads as TGTGCCAGCAGTGCCGGGAACCAGTACTTC. This encodes CASSAGNQYF.